A single sample gave rise to the 20 T cell receptor beta chains below, sequenced in a study of cytomegalovirus exposure and HLA in healthy donors (dated by TCRdb to 2015 to 2018). The library was built by means of the immunoSEQ multiplex PCR assay. For the multiplex PCR, a mixture combining 60 forward primers for TCR Vbeta segments and 13 reverse primers for TCR Jbeta segments was used. The table comes from immuneACCESS by way of TCRdb, which keeps in-frame sequences with V and J called. Part of the clones is missing from these tables; in studies checked, under half for an unresolved V gene and the rest for unknown reasons. The sample table lists over 85,000 clones, more than 70% of them with a count of one. Jointly, the top ten make up around 7.2% of the sample. Specimen: PBMCs. These receptors all come from a female donor in good health and CMV-seronegative.

Worth noting for this clone: The junction does not match germline at one end; this may be a read error. The chain is built from TRBV7-9 and TRBJ1-5; 11 bases line up with TRBD1. Germline CDR1 is SEHNR and CDR2 is FQNEAQ (reference sequence). This CDR3 is built from 19 residues. CDR3 region: CSSSLEGSGQGVSNQPQHF. The CDR3 DNA sequence: TGTTCCAGCAGCTTAGAGGGTTCGGGACAGGGGGTTAGCAATCAGCCCCAGCATTTT.

The gene calls are TRBV20-1 and TRBJ2-7, with a tentative D call TRBD2 (6 bases). Germline V gives CDR1 DFQATT, CDR2 SNEGSKA (reference sequence). The CDR3 covers 11 residues. CDR3 sequence: CSAGKAYEQYF. As DNA, the CDR3 is TGCAGCGCGGGGAAGGCCTACGAGCAGTACTTC.

The V call is TRBV28, the J call TRBJ2-3; D is possibly TRBD2 (6 bases). From germline, CDR1 is MDHEN and CDR2 SYDVKM. The CDR3 has 15 residues. Trimming cost V 2 bases and J 0 bases, with 9 bases left between them. CDR3 loop: CASSLGGISTDTQYF. As DNA, the CDR3 is TGTGCCAGCAGTTTAGGCGGGATAAGCACAGATACGCAGTATTTT.

J is TRBJ1-5 and V is TRBV4-1, with 8 bases fitting TRBD1. The CDR3 covers 17 residues. V lost 1 base, J lost 2 bases, and 7 bases stayed unmatched. Per the germline V gene, CDR1 is MGHRA and CDR2 is YSYEKL. The chain's CDR3 is CASSQVTSGGRNQPQHF. The CDR3 nucleotides read TGCGCCAGCAGCCAAGTAACGTCAGGGGGCCGCAATCAGCCCCAGCATTTT.

J is TRBJ2-7 and V is TRBV6-5, with D perhaps TRBD1 (6 bases). The germline V and J ends were trimmed by 2 bases and 5 bases, with 7 bases remaining between them. Germline CDR1 is MNHEY and CDR2 is SVGAGI. The CDR3 is made up of 12 amino acids. The CDR3 DNA reads TGTGCCAGCAGTTACAACAGGGACGAGCAGTACTTC. As protein: CASSYNRDEQYF.

The chain couples TRBV28 to TRBJ2-7, with 8 bases that match TRBD2. This CDR3 is 15 amino acids long. Germline CDR1 MDHEN, CDR2 SYDVKM. J was trimmed by 4 bases and V by 2 bases; bases with no gene match: 7. CDR3 coding DNA: TGTGCCAGCAGTTTACCGGGAGGGGTTTCTTACGAGCAGTACTTC. Translating gives CASSLPGGVSYEQYF.

CDR3 amino acids: CASSLIGGASNEQFF. The CDR3 nucleotides read TGTGCCAGCAGCTTAATTGGCGGGGCCTCCAATGAGCAGTTCTTC. The V and J genes are TRBV7-3 and TRBJ2-1; perhaps TRBD2 as D (6 bases). This CDR3 spans 15 amino acids. Trimming cost V 1 base and J 6 bases, with 13 bases left between them. The germline V gene encodes CDR1 SGHTA and CDR2 FQGTGA.

This chain connects TRBV2 to TRBJ2-3; D remains ambiguous. Germline V CDR1 and CDR2: SNHLY, FYNNEI. With 7 bases removed from V and 0 bases from J, the gap between germline ends came to 5 bases. CDR3 length equals 12 residues. CDR3 in amino acids: CASTPSTDTQYF. The CDR3, as DNA: TGTGCCAGCACCCCAAGCACAGATACGCAGTATTTT.

This chain joins TRBV15 and TRBJ2-1; TRBD1 agrees at 9 bases. Losses at the gene ends were 5 bases for V and 4 bases for J; bases not matched to a gene: 18. The CDR3 is 19 amino acids. Per germline, CDR1 LNHNV and CDR2 YYDKDF (reference sequence). The CDR3 spells CATSGGTGQGWVRYNEQFF. The DNA of the CDR3 is TGTGCCACCAGCGGAGGGACAGGGCAAGGGTGGGTCCGATACAATGAGCAGTTCTTC. The variable domain in full, with the rest retrieved from reference TRBV15 and TRBJ2-1, is DAMVIQNPRYQVTQFGKPVTLSCSQTLNHNVMYWYQQKSSQAPKLLFHYYDKDFNNEADTPDNFQSRRPNTSFCFLDIRSPGLGDTAMYLCATSGGTGQGWVRYNEQFFGPGTRLTVL.

In the case of this clone: The junction shows a germline mismatch at one end, possibly a read error. The chain recombines TRBV7-9 with TRBJ1-2, with a possible D match to TRBD1 (6 bases). The germline gives CDR1 SEHNR, CDR2 FQNEAQ (reference sequence). CDR3 length: 13 amino acids. The DNA of the CDR3 is TGTTCCAGCAGCTTAACAGGGAACTATGGCTACACCTTC. Protein: CSSSLTGNYGYTF.

The genes are TRBV9 and TRBJ1-1; TRBD1 matches 8 bases. Looked up from germline, CDR1 is SGDLS and CDR2 is YYNGEE. With V trimmed by 3 bases and J by 6 bases, 4 bases remained unmatched. This CDR3 is 13 amino acids long. The CDR3 region has the DNA TGTGCCAGCAGCGGAAGCAGGGGGCCTGAAGCTTTCTTT. Amino acid sequence: CASSGSRGPEAFF. Looking up the rest from reference TRBV9 and TRBJ1-1 gives the full variable domain: DSGVTQTPKHLITATGQRVTLRCSPRSGDLSVYWYQQSLDQGLQFLIQYYNGEERAKGNILERFSAQQFPDLHSELNLSSLELGDSALYFCASSGSRGPEAFFGQGTRLTVV.

The genes are TRBV11-1 and TRBJ2-5, with D unclear. Trimming stripped 5 bases from V and 4 bases from J, with 17 bases between. This CDR3 has 15 residues. Germline lookup yields CDR1 SGHAT and CDR2 FQDESV (reference sequence). The CDR3 is CASSPLAGFVETQYF. CDR3 nucleotides: TGTGCCAGCAGCCCCTTAGCCGGATTCGTAGAGACCCAGTACTTC.

This chain joins TRBV19 and TRBJ2-5; D gene uncertain. The V and J ends lost 3 bases and 4 bases respectively, with 12 bases between them. Germline CDR1 is LNHDA and CDR2 is SQIVND (reference sequence). The CDR3 extends over 14 amino acids. DNA of the CDR3: TGTGCCAGTAGTATCACCGCGGCCACAGAGACCCAGTACTTC. Encoded protein: CASSITAATETQYF.

The gene calls are TRBV6-5 and TRBJ2-7; 8 bases fit TRBD1. CDR3 length equals 14 residues. The germline V gene encodes CDR1 MNHEY and CDR2 SVGAGI. V lost 4 bases, J lost 6 bases, and 8 bases stayed unmatched. Here the CDR3 reads CASSLRRQGSEQYF. CDR3 DNA: TGTGCCAGCAGTTTGCGCCGACAGGGGAGCGAGCAGTACTTC.

This clone came up a few times. This sequence joins TRBV4-3 and TRBJ2-7; a weak D match, TRBD1 (7 bases). The CDR3 spans 15 residues. CDR1 is LGHNA and CDR2 is YSLEER in the germline V gene. The germline V and J ends were trimmed by 0 bases and 5 bases, with 14 bases remaining between them. This CDR3 reads CASSQDRRGDNEQYF. In DNA form, the CDR3 reads TGCGCCAGCAGCCAAGATCGCAGGGGGGACAACGAGCAGTACTTC.

J is TRBJ1-6 and V is TRBV6-1, with D tentatively TRBD1 (5 bases). In germline, CDR1 is MNHNS, CDR2 SASEGT. V lost 2 bases and J lost 13, with 15 bases in between. The CDR3 spans 14 residues. As DNA, the CDR3 is TGTGCCAGCAGTGAACAGTCGACAGCCGGCCCCCTCCACTTT. Amino acids: CASSEQSTAGPLHF.

The chain combines TRBV5-5 with TRBJ2-7; 9 bases fit TRBD1. The CDR3 runs to 15 residues. The trim removed 4 bases at V and 0 bases at J, leaving 5 bases unmatched. Germline V gene data show CDR1 as SGHKS and CDR2 as YYEKEE (reference sequence). The CDR3 here is CASSLGTGYSYEQYF. CDR3 coding DNA: TGTGCCAGCAGCCTAGGGACAGGGTACTCCTACGAGCAGTACTTC.

This rearrangement joins TRBV30 to TRBJ2-6, with TRBD1 as a possible D gene (5 bases). The V gene's germline CDR1 is GTSNPN and CDR2 SVGIG (reference sequence). The CDR3 sequence is 15 residues long. V gave up 8 bases and J gave up 0 bases, with 14 bases separating them. DNA of the CDR3: TGTGCCGGGGCCCTCAGTTACTCTGGGGCCAACGTCCTGACTTTC. It specifies CAGALSYSGANVLTF.

The V and J genes are TRBV27 and TRBJ1-1; TRBD1 aligns across 7 bases. Germline V gives CDR1 MNHEY, CDR2 SMNVEV (reference sequence). The CDR3 covers 12 residues. V lost 5 bases and J lost 11; bases outside the gene matches: 8. Here the CDR3 DNA reads TGTGCCAGCAGTCCACCACAGGGGACGGCTTTCTTT. Protein sequence: CASSPPQGTAFF.

The CDR3 reads CASSSLAGADYEQYF. In nucleotides, the CDR3 is TGTGCCAGCAGTTCTTTGGCGGGAGCTGACTACGAGCAGTACTTC. The V and J genes are TRBV27 and TRBJ2-7, with 7 bases fitting TRBD2. Germline CDR1 is MNHEY and CDR2 is SMNVEV (reference sequence). The V gene end was trimmed by 4 bases and the J gene end by 3 bases; junction bases not matched to a gene: 9. The CDR3 has 15 amino acids.